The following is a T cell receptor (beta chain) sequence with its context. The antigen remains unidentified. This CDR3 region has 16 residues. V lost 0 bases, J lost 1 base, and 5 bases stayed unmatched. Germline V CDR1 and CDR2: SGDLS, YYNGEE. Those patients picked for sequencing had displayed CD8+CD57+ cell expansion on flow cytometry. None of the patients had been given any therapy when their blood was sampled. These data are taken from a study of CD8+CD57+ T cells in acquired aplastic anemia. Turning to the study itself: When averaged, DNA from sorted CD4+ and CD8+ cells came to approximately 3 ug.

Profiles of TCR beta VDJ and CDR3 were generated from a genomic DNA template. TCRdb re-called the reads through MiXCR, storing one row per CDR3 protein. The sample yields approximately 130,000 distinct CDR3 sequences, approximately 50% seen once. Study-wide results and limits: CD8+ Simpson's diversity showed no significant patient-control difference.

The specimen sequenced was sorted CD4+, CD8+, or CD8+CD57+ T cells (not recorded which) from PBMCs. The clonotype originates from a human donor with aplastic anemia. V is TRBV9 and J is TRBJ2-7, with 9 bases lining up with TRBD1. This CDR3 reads CASSVAAGTGSYEQYF. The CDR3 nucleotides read TGTGCCAGCAGCGTAGCGGCCGGGACAGGGTCCTACGAGCAGTACTTC.